The rows below give T cell receptor beta chains drawn from one sample of a study of T cells in Graves' hyperthyroidism and ophthalmopathy. Each CDR3 protein is one row after TCRdb ran MiXCR on the multiplex PCR reads. The table has 350,000 or so distinct CDR3 sequences, around 18% seen once. The specimen sequenced was blood. The receptors shown here come from a woman in her 40s with Graves' ophthalmopathy. CDR3s include the opening cysteine and the closing phenylalanine or tryptophan. Fields, in order: clone size, V gene, D gene, J gene, CDR3 protein, CDR3 DNA. D genes are given only for firm matches. Where a row states a size, it is once, few, many or the class of an expanded clone; other rows omit it.

clone_size: -
v_call: TRBV28
d_call: -
j_call: TRBJ1-2
cdr3_aa: CASADSNYGYTF
cdr3_nt: TGTGCCAGCGCCGACAGTAACTATGGCTACACCTTC

clone_size: many
v_call: TRBV5-1
d_call: -
j_call: TRBJ2-5
cdr3_aa: CASSLVTEETQYF
cdr3_nt: TGCGCCAGCAGCTTGGTTACGGAAGAGACCCAGTACTTC

clone_size: many
v_call: TRBV6-1
d_call: -
j_call: TRBJ1-1
cdr3_aa: CASFGYVAEAFF
cdr3_nt: TGTGCCAGTTTTGGGTATGTCGCCGAAGCTTTCTTT

clone_size: many
v_call: TRBV20-1
d_call: -
j_call: TRBJ1-5
cdr3_aa: CSATLGQNQPQHF
cdr3_nt: TGCAGTGCCACCCTAGGACAGAATCAGCCCCAGCATTTT

clone_size: many
v_call: TRBV20-1
d_call: -
j_call: TRBJ1-1
cdr3_aa: CSARDVRTENTEAFF
cdr3_nt: TGCAGTGCTAGAGATGTAAGAACAGAGAACACTGAAGCTTTCTTT

clone_size: -
v_call: TRBV4-2
d_call: -
j_call: TRBJ2-2
cdr3_aa: CASSPSGESYGELFF
cdr3_nt: TGTGCCAGCAGCCCGTCGGGAGAGAGTTACGGGGAGCTGTTTTTT

clone_size: many
v_call: TRBV28
d_call: -
j_call: TRBJ2-7
cdr3_aa: CASRGPDSYEQYF
cdr3_nt: TGTGCCAGCCGGGGACCGGACTCCTACGAGCAGTACTTC

clone_size: -
v_call: TRBV12-3/TRBV12-4
d_call: TRBD2
j_call: TRBJ2-5
cdr3_aa: CASSLGLAGVGETQYF
cdr3_nt: TGTGCCAGCAGTCTCGGGCTAGCGGGAGTTGGAGAGACCCAGTACTTC

clone_size: once
v_call: TRBV28
d_call: -
j_call: TRBJ1-2
cdr3_aa: CASEEGSYGYTF
cdr3_nt: TGTGCCAGCGAAGAAGGCAGCTATGGCTACACCTTC

clone_size: many
v_call: TRBV28
d_call: TRBD1
j_call: TRBJ1-6
cdr3_aa: CASTQGGVGSPLHF
cdr3_nt: TGTGCCAGCACCCAAGGGGGCGTAGGGTCACCCCTCCACTTT

clone_size: many
v_call: TRBV12-3/TRBV12-4
d_call: TRBD1
j_call: TRBJ2-5
cdr3_aa: CASSRNPDRGGETQYF
cdr3_nt: TGTGCCAGCAGTCGGAACCCGGACAGGGGAGGGGAGACCCAGTACTTC

clone_size: many
v_call: TRBV18
d_call: -
j_call: TRBJ2-7
cdr3_aa: CASSMGSRQYEQYF
cdr3_nt: TGTGCCAGCTCAATGGGCTCTAGACAATACGAGCAGTACTTC

clone_size: many
v_call: TRBV20-1
d_call: -
j_call: TRBJ2-7
cdr3_aa: CSARGTTSYEQYF
cdr3_nt: TGCAGTGCTAGAGGGACAACCTCCTACGAGCAGTACTTC

clone_size: -
v_call: TRBV12-5
d_call: -
j_call: TRBJ1-3
cdr3_aa: CASGPSGISGNTIYF
cdr3_nt: TGTGCTAGTGGTCCGAGCGGGATCTCTGGAAACACCATATATTTT

clone_size: many
v_call: TRBV10-3
d_call: TRBD1
j_call: TRBJ2-7
cdr3_aa: CAIRTGTGASYEQYF
cdr3_nt: TGTGCCATCAGAACCGGGACAGGGGCGTCCTACGAGCAGTACTTC

clone_size: many
v_call: TRBV6-1
d_call: TRBD2
j_call: TRBJ2-7
cdr3_aa: CASSQAGLAVISSYEQYF
cdr3_nt: TGTGCCAGCAGCCAAGCGGGACTAGCGGTAATCAGCTCCTACGAGCAGTACTTC

clone_size: many
v_call: TRBV14
d_call: TRBD1
j_call: TRBJ1-1
cdr3_aa: CASSPPTGGHTEAFF
cdr3_nt: TGTGCCAGCAGCCCCCCCACAGGGGGCCACACTGAAGCTTTCTTT

clone_size: many
v_call: TRBV5-1
d_call: TRBD1
j_call: TRBJ1-1
cdr3_aa: CASSEGGAAFF
cdr3_nt: TGCGCCAGCAGCGAAGGGGGCGCAGCTTTCTTT

clone_size: many
v_call: TRBV6-1
d_call: -
j_call: TRBJ1-5
cdr3_aa: CASRERLSNQPQHF
cdr3_nt: TGTGCCAGCAGGGAGAGACTCAGCAATCAGCCCCAGCATTTT

clone_size: many
v_call: TRBV27
d_call: -
j_call: TRBJ2-3
cdr3_aa: CASSLAPLGDTQYF
cdr3_nt: TGTGCCAGCAGCTTAGCCCCTTTGGGGGATACGCAGTATTTT

clone_size: many
v_call: TRBV5-1
d_call: TRBD1
j_call: TRBJ2-2
cdr3_aa: CASSIRRQGAPGELFF
cdr3_nt: TGCGCCAGCAGCATACGTCGACAGGGGGCGCCCGGGGAGCTGTTTTTT

clone_size: many
v_call: TRBV12-5
d_call: TRBD1
j_call: TRBJ2-5
cdr3_aa: CASGSGTEYQETQYF
cdr3_nt: TGTGCTAGTGGATCCGGGACAGAGTACCAAGAGACCCAGTACTTC

clone_size: many
v_call: TRBV12-3/TRBV12-4
d_call: -
j_call: TRBJ1-5
cdr3_aa: CASRAVGNQPQHF
cdr3_nt: TGTGCCAGCAGAGCAGTGGGCAATCAGCCCCAGCATTTT

clone_size: many
v_call: TRBV29-1
d_call: -
j_call: TRBJ2-7
cdr3_aa: CSVPDLNF
cdr3_nt: TGCAGCGTTCCGGACTTAAACTTC

clone_size: many
v_call: TRBV11-1
d_call: -
j_call: TRBJ2-7
cdr3_aa: CASSFGGGNYEQYF
cdr3_nt: TGTGCCAGCAGTTTTGGTGGCGGGAACTACGAGCAGTACTTC

clone_size: many
v_call: TRBV12-3/TRBV12-4
d_call: -
j_call: TRBJ2-7
cdr3_aa: CASSSTVYEQYF
cdr3_nt: TGTGCCAGCAGTTCGACAGTATACGAGCAGTACTTC

clone_size: many
v_call: TRBV19
d_call: -
j_call: TRBJ2-7
cdr3_aa: CASGTFYEQYF
cdr3_nt: TGTGCCAGTGGGACATTCTACGAGCAGTACTTC

clone_size: many
v_call: TRBV28
d_call: -
j_call: TRBJ2-7
cdr3_aa: CASSPTFSNYEQYF
cdr3_nt: TGTGCCAGCAGTCCTACCTTTTCAAACTACGAGCAGTACTTC

clone_size: many
v_call: TRBV20-1
d_call: TRBD1
j_call: TRBJ2-5
cdr3_aa: CSAPTRDRDPYQETQYF
cdr3_nt: TGCAGTGCCCCCACAAGGGACAGGGATCCGTACCAAGAGACCCAGTACTTC

clone_size: many
v_call: TRBV11-1
d_call: TRBD1
j_call: TRBJ1-1
cdr3_aa: CASSRSGGGRVTEAFF
cdr3_nt: TGTGCCAGCAGCCGATCAGGGGGTGGCCGTGTCACTGAAGCTTTCTTT

clone_size: -
v_call: TRBV30
d_call: -
j_call: TRBJ1-1
cdr3_aa: CAWGGRSTEAFF
cdr3_nt: TGTGCCTGGGGGGGTCGAAGCACTGAAGCTTTCTTT

clone_size: -
v_call: TRBV20-1
d_call: -
j_call: TRBJ2-5
cdr3_aa: CSAKRGAMETQYF
cdr3_nt: TGCAGTGCTAAGCGAGGGGCGATGGAGACCCAGTACTTC

clone_size: -
v_call: TRBV14
d_call: -
j_call: TRBJ1-6
cdr3_aa: CASSRASNSPLHF
cdr3_nt: TGTGCCAGCAGCCGGGCCAGTAATTCACCCCTCCACTTT

clone_size: many
v_call: TRBV27
d_call: -
j_call: TRBJ2-2
cdr3_aa: CASSPILGTAGELFF
cdr3_nt: TGTGCCAGCAGTCCGATCCTGGGGACGGCCGGGGAGCTGTTTTTT

clone_size: -
v_call: TRBV5-1
d_call: -
j_call: TRBJ2-2
cdr3_aa: CASSFLGAVTGELFF
cdr3_nt: TGCGCCAGCAGCTTTCTGGGCGCGGTCACCGGGGAGCTGTTTTTT

clone_size: many
v_call: TRBV27
d_call: -
j_call: TRBJ1-1
cdr3_aa: CASGANTEAFF
cdr3_nt: TGTGCCTCCGGCGCGAACACTGAAGCTTTCTTT

clone_size: many
v_call: TRBV7-6
d_call: -
j_call: TRBJ1-1
cdr3_aa: CASSYQMNTEAFF
cdr3_nt: TGTGCCAGCAGCTATCAAATGAACACTGAAGCTTTCTTT